These 18 T cell receptor beta chains originate from one sample sequenced in a study of human T cells and chemical hapten exposure. TCRdb ran MiXCR on the RACE reads and lists one entry per CDR3 protein. This sample has 130,000 or so distinct CDR3 sequences, with 9% to 10% found just once. The time point is: healthy volunteer bleed at 2 weeks. The study extracted total RNA from unfractionated whole blood. The sequenced material came from whole blood. Receptors were obtained from a male donor in good health. Some clones in this sample may be carry-over from other donors' samples.

This clonotype was recorded at least ten times. The chain couples TRBV25-1 to TRBJ2-1, with TRBD1 matching 9 bases. This CDR3 is built from 17 residues. CDR1 is MGHDK, CDR2 SYGVNS, per germline. V was pared by 5 bases and J by 3 bases, with 11 bases of the junction left unmatched. CDR3 in DNA: TGTGCCAGCAGTAAACGAGGAGGGACAGGGATCTACAATGAGCAGTTCTTC. Amino acids: CASSKRGGTGIYNEQFF. Full variable domain (outside the CDR3, taken from reference TRBV25-1 and TRBJ2-1): EADIYQTPRYLVIGTGKKITLECSQTMGHDKMYWYQQDPGMELHLIHYSYGVNSTEKGDLSSESTVSRIRTEHFPLTLESARPSHTSQYLCASSKRGGTGIYNEQFFGPGTRLTVL.

This clonotype was counted ten times or more. The chain couples TRBV10-3 to TRBJ1-5; a possible D gene is TRBD1 (5 bases). There are 15 residues in the CDR3. V lost 3 bases, J lost 0 bases, and 9 bases lay in between. Germline values: CDR1 ENHRY, CDR2 SYGVKD. Written as DNA, the CDR3 is TGTGCCATCAGTGAAAAGGACATTAGCAATCAGCCCCAGCATTTT. Its protein product is CAISEKDISNQPQHF.

In this sample, this clonotype turned up a few times. V usage is TRBV12-3 or TRBV12-4 and J usage is TRBJ2-5, with 14 bases matching TRBD2. The CDR3 is 16 residues long. With V trimmed by 5 bases and J by 9 bases, 11 bases remained unmatched. The CDR3 DNA reads as TGTGCCAGCAGTCCCGGACTAGCGGGGGGCCGAAGGGCCCAGTACTTC. It is translated as CASSPGLAGGRRAQYF.

In its sample, this clonotype was seen a few times. The chain combines TRBV6-2 or TRBV6-3 with TRBJ1-5; D not resolved. Looked up from germline, CDR1 is MNHEY and CDR2 is SVGEGT. V dropped 4 bases and J dropped 0 bases, with 13 bases sitting between them. CDR3 length equals 16 residues. This CDR3 is CASSSPKGSSNQPQHF. CDR3 sequence (DNA): TGTGCCAGCAGTTCCCCTAAGGGAAGTAGCAATCAGCCCCAGCATTTT.

As to this clonotype: A much larger clone differs from this one at a single base, so this may be a read error. This chain joins TRBV6-1 and TRBJ1-6, with 7 bases fitting TRBD1. The CDR3 is made up of 15 amino acids. Germline CDR1 reads MNHNS; CDR2 reads SASEGT. The CDR3 loop is CANSDDRVCCSPLHF. The CDR3 bases are TGTGCCAACAGTGACGACAGGGTTTGCTGTTCACCCCTCCACTTT.

This clonotype was recorded many times. The chain has TRBV7-2 and TRBJ1-5; the D gene is possibly TRBD1 (5 bases). CDR1 is SGHTA, CDR2 FQGNSA, per germline. The CDR3 has 13 amino acids. Trimming pared 2 bases from V and 6 bases from J, leaving 8 bases between. DNA for the CDR3: TGTGCCAGCAGCTTAAGACAGATTCAGCCCCAGCATTTT. Protein sequence: CASSLRQIQPQHF. Based on the CDR3 plus reference TRBV7-2 and TRBJ1-5, the full variable domain is GAGVSQSPSNKVTEKGKDVELRCDPISGHTALYWYRQSLGQGLEFLIYFQGNSAPDKSGLPSDRFSAERTGGSVSTLTIQRTQQEDSAVYLCASSLRQIQPQHFGDGTRLSIL.

This clonotype was counted only a few times. This chain connects TRBV7-9 to TRBJ2-7; D might be TRBD1 (6 bases). The CDR3 runs 14 residues. The ends were cut back, 1 base at V and 5 bases at J, with 12 bases in the middle. Germline V gene sequence: CDR1 SEHNR, CDR2 FQNEAQ (reference sequence). CDR3: CASSLVAGVNEQYF. For the CDR3, the DNA is TGTGCCAGCAGCTTAGTGGCAGGGGTCAACGAGCAGTACTTC.

This clonotype was recorded a few times. The rearrangement uses TRBV5-1 and TRBJ2-7; 9 nucleotides align to TRBD1. V dropped 4 bases and J dropped 5; count of bases not matched to a gene: 10. The CDR3 runs 15 residues. Looked up from germline, CDR1 is SGHRS and CDR2 is YFSETQ. The CDR3 sequence is CASSPEGQGYNEQYF. CDR3 in DNA: TGCGCCAGCAGCCCGGAAGGACAGGGGTACAACGAGCAGTACTTC.

The chain employs TRBV5-5 and TRBJ1-6; maybe TRBD1 (6 bases). V gave up 0 bases and J gave up 3 bases, with 10 bases separating them. The CDR3 runs to 16 residues. The germline V gene encodes CDR1 SGHKS and CDR2 YYEKEE (reference sequence). CDR3 DNA: TGTGCCAGCAGCTTGGGTCAGGGGCTCTATAATTCACCCCTCCACTTT. It yields the protein CASSLGQGLYNSPLHF.

The rearrangement uses TRBV27 and TRBJ2-3; D may be TRBD1 (5 bases). The length of the CDR3 is 16 residues. Germline CDR1 MNHEY, CDR2 SMNVEV (reference sequence). Trimming removed 2 bases from V and 4 bases from J, with 16 bases in between. The chain's CDR3 is CASSLRWARGPDTQYF. The CDR3 DNA follows: TGTGCCAGCAGTTTACGGTGGGCTAGGGGCCCAGATACGCAGTATTTT.

This clonotype was observed a handful of times. V is TRBV27 and J is TRBJ2-3, with 11 positions matching TRBD2. Germline CDR1 is MNHEY and CDR2 is SMNVEV (reference sequence). The CDR3 has 16 amino acids. Unmatched junction bases numbered 8, after V lost 5 bases and J lost 4 bases. The CDR3 is CASSTIAGGPADTQYF. Written as DNA, the CDR3 is TGTGCCAGCAGTACCATAGCGGGGGGGCCAGCAGATACGCAGTATTTT.

This chain uses TRBV27 with TRBJ2-2; the D gene is possibly TRBD1 (5 bases). There are 16 residues in the CDR3. V shed 3 bases and J shed 6 bases, with 17 bases lying between them. Germline assignment: CDR1 MNHEY and CDR2 SMNVEV (reference sequence). The CDR3, as DNA: TGTGCCAGCAGTTTTAATGGGGCCCGGGCCCCCGGGGAGCTGTTTTTT. Translation: CASSFNGARAPGELFF.

CDR3 in DNA: TGCGCCAGCAGCTCGACCGGGACAATCCAAGAGACCCAGTACTTC. Its protein product is CASSSTGTIQETQYF. The rearrangement uses TRBV5-1 and TRBJ2-5; D is perhaps TRBD1 (6 bases). CDR3 length: 15 amino acids. Germline V gene data show CDR1 as SGHRS and CDR2 as YFSETQ. The V gene lost 3 bases and the J gene lost 1 base, with 13 bases spanning the gap. The full variable domain, its missing parts supplied by reference TRBV5-1 and TRBJ2-5, is KAGVTQTPRYLIKTRGQQVTLSCSPISGHRSVSWYQQTPGQGLQFLFEYFSETQRNKGNFPGRFSGRQFSNSRSEMNVSTLELGDSALYLCASSSTGTIQETQYFGPGTRLLVL.

This clonotype appeared a few times. The chain is built from TRBV6-1 and TRBJ1-5; TRBD1 aligns across 7 bases. J gave up 4 bases and V 2 bases, and 5 bases lay outside the gene matches. CDR1 and CDR2 (germline): MNHNS, SASEGT. The CDR3 is made up of 15 amino acids. CDR3 in amino acids: CASSESWGQNQPQHF. In DNA, the CDR3 is TGTGCCAGCAGTGAAAGTTGGGGACAGAATCAGCCCCAGCATTTT.

This clonotype was seen a single time. The genes are TRBV18 and TRBJ2-2; 11 nucleotides align to TRBD1. There are 16 residues in the CDR3. Germline V lookup: CDR1 KGHSH, CDR2 LQKENI. The V segment lost 3 bases and the J segment 5 bases; nucleotides outside the gene matches: 5. In nucleotides, the CDR3 is TGTGCCAGCTCACCGACGGACAGGGGGCGTACCGGGGAGCTGTTTTTT. This encodes CASSPTDRGRTGELFF.

This clonotype was observed many times. The chain links TRBV3-1 to TRBJ1-1; 9 nucleotides match TRBD1. CDR1 is LGHDT, CDR2 YNNKEL, per germline (reference sequence). V dropped 3 bases and J dropped 1; count of bases not matched to a gene: 6. The CDR3 totals 16 residues. In DNA, the CDR3 is TGTGCCAGCAGCCATACGGGACAGGGAACGAACACTGAAGCTTTCTTT. It encodes CASSHTGQGTNTEAFF.

The chain links TRBV6-5 to TRBJ2-2; 13 bases are a match to TRBD2. The germline CDR1 and CDR2 sequences are MNHEY and SVGAGI. There are 16 residues in the CDR3. J gave up 8 bases and V 4 bases, and 7 bases lay outside the gene matches. CDR3 residues: CASSFRTSGSTGELFF. The CDR3 DNA sequence: TGTGCCAGCAGTTTCAGGACTAGCGGGAGCACGGGGGAGCTGTTTTTT.

This chain links TRBV7-6 with TRBJ2-2, with D tentatively TRBD2 (5 bases). Trimming pared 1 base from V and 3 bases from J, leaving 9 bases between. Germline CDR1 is SGHVS and CDR2 is FNYEAQ. The CDR3 loop spans 15 amino acids. CDR3 in amino acids: CASSLGGIYTGELFF. The CDR3 DNA reads TGTGCCAGCAGCTTAGGAGGGATTTACACCGGGGAGCTGTTTTTT.